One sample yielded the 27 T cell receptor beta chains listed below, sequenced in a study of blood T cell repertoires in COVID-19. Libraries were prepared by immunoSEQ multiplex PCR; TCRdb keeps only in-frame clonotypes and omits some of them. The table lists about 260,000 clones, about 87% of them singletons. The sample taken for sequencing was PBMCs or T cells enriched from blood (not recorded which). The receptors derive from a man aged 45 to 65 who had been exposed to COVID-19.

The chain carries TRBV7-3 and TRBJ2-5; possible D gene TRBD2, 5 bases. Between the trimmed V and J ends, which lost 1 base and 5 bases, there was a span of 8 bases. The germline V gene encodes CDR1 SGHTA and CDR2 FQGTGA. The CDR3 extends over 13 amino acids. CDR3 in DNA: TGTGCCAGCAGCTTAAGTAGCGCGGAGACCCAGTACTTC. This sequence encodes CASSLSSAETQYF.

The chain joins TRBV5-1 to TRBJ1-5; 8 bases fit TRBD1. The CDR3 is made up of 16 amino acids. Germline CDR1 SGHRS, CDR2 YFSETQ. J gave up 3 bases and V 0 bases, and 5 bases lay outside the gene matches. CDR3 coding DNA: TGCGCCAGCAGCTTGGGGACAGGGTCCCTCAATCAGCCCCAGCATTTT. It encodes CASSLGTGSLNQPQHF.

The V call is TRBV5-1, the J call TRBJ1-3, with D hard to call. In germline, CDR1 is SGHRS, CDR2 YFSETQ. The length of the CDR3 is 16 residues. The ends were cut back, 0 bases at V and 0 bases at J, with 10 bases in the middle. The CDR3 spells CASSLGVQDSGNTIYF. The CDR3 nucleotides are TGCGCCAGCAGCTTGGGTGTTCAGGACTCTGGAAACACCATATATTTT.

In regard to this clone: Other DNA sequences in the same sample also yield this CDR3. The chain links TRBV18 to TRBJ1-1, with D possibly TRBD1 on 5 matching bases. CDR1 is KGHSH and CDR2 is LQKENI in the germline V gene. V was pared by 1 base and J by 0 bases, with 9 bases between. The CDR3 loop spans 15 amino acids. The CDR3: CASSPLRGVNTEAFF. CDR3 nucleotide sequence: TGTGCCAGCTCACCACTGCGGGGGGTGAACACTGAAGCTTTCTTT.

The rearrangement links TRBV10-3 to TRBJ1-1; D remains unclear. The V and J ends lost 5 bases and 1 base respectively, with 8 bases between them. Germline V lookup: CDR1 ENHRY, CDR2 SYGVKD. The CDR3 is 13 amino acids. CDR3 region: CAISKEQNTEAFF. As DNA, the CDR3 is TGTGCCATCAGTAAAGAACAGAACACTGAAGCTTTCTTT.

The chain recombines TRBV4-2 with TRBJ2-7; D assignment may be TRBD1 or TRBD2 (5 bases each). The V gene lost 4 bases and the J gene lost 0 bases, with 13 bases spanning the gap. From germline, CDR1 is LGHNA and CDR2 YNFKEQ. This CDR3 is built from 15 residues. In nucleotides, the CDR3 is TGTGCCAGCAGCCGAGACAGCGGTGACTCCTACGAGCAGTACTTC. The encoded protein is CASSRDSGDSYEQYF.

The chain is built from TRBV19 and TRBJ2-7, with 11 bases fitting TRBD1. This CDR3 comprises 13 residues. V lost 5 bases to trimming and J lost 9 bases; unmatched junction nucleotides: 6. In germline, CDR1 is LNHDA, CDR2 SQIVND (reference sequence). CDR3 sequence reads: CASSPGQGAGQYF. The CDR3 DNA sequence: TGTGCCAGTAGTCCCGGACAGGGGGCCGGGCAGTACTTC.

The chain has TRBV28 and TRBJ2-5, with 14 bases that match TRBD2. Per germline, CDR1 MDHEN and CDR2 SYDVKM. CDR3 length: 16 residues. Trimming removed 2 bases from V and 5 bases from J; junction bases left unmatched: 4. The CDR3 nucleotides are TGTGCCAGCAGTTTAGTGGGACTAGCGGGGGCTGAGACCCAGTACTTC. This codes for CASSLVGLAGAETQYF.

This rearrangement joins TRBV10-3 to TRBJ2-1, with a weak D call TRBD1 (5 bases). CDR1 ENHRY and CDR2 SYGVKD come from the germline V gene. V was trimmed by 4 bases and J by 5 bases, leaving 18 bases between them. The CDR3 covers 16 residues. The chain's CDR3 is CAISVYRQGGNNEQFF. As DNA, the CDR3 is TGTGCCATCAGTGTTTATCGGCAGGGTGGTAACAATGAGCAGTTCTTC.

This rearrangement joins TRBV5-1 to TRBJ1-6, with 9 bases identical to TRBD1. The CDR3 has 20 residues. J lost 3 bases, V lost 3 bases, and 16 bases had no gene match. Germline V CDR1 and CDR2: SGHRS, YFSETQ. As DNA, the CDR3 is TGCGCCAGCAGCTCGGGACAGGGACAAGGAGTATGGGTCTATAATTCACCCCTCCACTTT. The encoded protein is CASSSGQGQGVWVYNSPLHF.

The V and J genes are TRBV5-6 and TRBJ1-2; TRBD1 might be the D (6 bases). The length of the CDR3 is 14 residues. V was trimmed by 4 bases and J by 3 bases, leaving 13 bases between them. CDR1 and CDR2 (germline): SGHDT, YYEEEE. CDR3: CASSQDRNYYGYTF. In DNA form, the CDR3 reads TGTGCCAGCAGCCAGGACAGAAACTACTATGGCTACACCTTC.

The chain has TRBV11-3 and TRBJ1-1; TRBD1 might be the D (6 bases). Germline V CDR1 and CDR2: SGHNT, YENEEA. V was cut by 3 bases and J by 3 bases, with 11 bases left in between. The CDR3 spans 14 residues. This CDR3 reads CASSFNYRDTEAFF. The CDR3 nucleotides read TGTGCCAGCAGCTTCAACTACAGGGACACTGAAGCTTTCTTT.

CDR3 in DNA: TGTGCCAGCAGCGAACCCCGTGCTAGCGGGAGACGGAATGAGCAGTTCTTC. Its translation is CASSEPRASGRRNEQFF. J is TRBJ2-1 and V is TRBV7-9, with 10 bases that match TRBD2. This CDR3 spans 17 amino acids. Germline V gene lookup returns CDR1 SEHNR and CDR2 FQNEAQ (reference sequence). The V segment lost 5 bases and the J segment 7 bases; nucleotides outside the gene matches: 14.

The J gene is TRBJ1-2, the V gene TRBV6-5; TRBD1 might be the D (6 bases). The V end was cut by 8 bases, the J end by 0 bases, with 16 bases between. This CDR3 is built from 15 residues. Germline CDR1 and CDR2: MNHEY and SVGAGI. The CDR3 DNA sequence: TGTGCCAGCGGTTCGCGGACAGACTCTAACTATGGCTACACCTTC. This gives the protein CASGSRTDSNYGYTF.

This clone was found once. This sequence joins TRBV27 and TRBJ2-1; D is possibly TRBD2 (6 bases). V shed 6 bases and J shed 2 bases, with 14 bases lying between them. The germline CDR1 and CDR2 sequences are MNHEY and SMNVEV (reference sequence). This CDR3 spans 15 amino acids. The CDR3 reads CASSRENGAYNEQFF. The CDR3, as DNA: TGTGCCAGCAGCCGGGAGAATGGGGCCTACAATGAGCAGTTCTTC.

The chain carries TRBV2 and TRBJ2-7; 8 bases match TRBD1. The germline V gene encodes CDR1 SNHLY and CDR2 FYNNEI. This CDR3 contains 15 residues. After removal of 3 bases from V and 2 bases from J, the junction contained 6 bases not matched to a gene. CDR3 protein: CASSEEGTGPYEQYV. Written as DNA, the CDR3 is TGTGCCAGCAGTGAGGAAGGGACAGGTCCCTACGAGCAGTACGTC.

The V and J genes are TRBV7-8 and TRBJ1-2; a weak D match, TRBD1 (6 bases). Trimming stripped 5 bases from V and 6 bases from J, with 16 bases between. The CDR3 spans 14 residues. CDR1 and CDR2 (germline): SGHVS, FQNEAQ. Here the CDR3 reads CASSLAGGWDGYTF. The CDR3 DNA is TGTGCCAGCAGCCTCGCGGGGGGCTGGGATGGCTACACCTTC.

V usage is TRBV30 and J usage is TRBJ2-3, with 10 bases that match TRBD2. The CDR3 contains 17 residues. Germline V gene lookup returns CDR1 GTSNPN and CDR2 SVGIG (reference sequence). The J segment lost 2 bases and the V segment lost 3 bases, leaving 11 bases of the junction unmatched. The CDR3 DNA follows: TGTGCCTGGAGCCTTTCCCTCGGACTAGCGGACACAGATACGCAGTATTTT. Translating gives CAWSLSLGLADTDTQYF.

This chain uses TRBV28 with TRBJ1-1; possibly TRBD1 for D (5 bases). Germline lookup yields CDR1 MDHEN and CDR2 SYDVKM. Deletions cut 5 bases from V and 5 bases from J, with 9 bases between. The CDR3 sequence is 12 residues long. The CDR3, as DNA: TGTGCCAGCAGTCTCAGGGAAACTGAAGCTTTCTTT. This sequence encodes CASSLRETEAFF. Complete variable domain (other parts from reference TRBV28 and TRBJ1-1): DVKVTQSSRYLVKRTGEKVFLECVQDMDHENMFWYRQDPGLGLRLIYFSYDVKMKEKGDIPEGYSVSREKKERFSLILESASTNQTSMYLCASSLRETEAFFGQGTRLTVV.

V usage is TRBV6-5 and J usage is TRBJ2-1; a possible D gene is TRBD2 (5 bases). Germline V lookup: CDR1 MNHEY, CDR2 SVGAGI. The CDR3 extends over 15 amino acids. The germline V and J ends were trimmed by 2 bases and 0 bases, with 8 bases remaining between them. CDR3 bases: TGTGCCAGCAGTTACGACTACTCCTCCTACAATGAGCAGTTCTTC. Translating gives CASSYDYSSYNEQFF.

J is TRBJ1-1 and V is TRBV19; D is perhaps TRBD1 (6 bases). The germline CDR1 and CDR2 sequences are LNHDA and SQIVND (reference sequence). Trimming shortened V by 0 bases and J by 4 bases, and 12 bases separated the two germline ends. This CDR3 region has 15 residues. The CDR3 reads CASSIEGGPGTEAFF. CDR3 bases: TGTGCCAGTAGTATAGAGGGGGGGCCGGGCACTGAAGCTTTCTTT.

This CDR3 is CASSQDTRELNEQFF. As DNA, the CDR3 is TGTGCCAGCAGCCAAGATACGAGGGAGCTGAATGAGCAGTTCTTC. This chain connects TRBV4-2 to TRBJ2-1; possibly TRBD2 for D (5 bases). V lost 0 bases and J 7 bases, leaving 13 bases between the germline ends. The CDR3 covers 15 residues. Germline V gives CDR1 LGHNA, CDR2 YNFKEQ.

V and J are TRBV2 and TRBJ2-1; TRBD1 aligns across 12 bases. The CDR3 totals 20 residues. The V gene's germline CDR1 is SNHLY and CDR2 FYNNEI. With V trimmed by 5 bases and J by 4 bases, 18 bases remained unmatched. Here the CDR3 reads CASSTSSGTGGNWGYNEQFF. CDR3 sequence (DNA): TGTGCCAGCAGTACGTCCTCCGGGACAGGGGGCAACTGGGGGTACAATGAGCAGTTCTTC.

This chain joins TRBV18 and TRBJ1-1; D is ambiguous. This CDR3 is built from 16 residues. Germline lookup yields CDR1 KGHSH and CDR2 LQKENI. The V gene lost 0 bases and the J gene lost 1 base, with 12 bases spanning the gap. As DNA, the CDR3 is TGTGCCAGCTCACCACCGAACGCAGGTGAGAACACTGAAGCTTTCTTT. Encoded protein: CASSPPNAGENTEAFF.

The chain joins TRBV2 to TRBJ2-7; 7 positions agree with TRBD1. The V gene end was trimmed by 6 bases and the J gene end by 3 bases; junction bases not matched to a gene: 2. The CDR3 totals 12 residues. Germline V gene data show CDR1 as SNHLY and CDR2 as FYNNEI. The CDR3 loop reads CASRSGGYEQYF. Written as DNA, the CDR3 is TGTGCCAGCAGGTCAGGGGGCTACGAGCAGTACTTC. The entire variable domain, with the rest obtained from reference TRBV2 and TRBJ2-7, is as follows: EPEVTQTPSHQVTQMGQEVILRCVPISNHLYFYWYRQILGQKVEFLVSFYNNEISEKSEIFDDQFSVERPDGSNFTLKIRSTKLEDSAMYFCASRSGGYEQYFGPGTRLTVT.

The CDR3 nucleotides are TGTGCCAGCAGTCCCTCGACTAGCGGGAGGACAGATACGCAGTATTTT. This codes for CASSPSTSGRTDTQYF. V usage is TRBV28 and J usage is TRBJ2-3; TRBD2 matches at 13 bases. V shed 5 bases and J 3 bases; nucleotides not matched to a gene: 5. The CDR3 consists of 16 residues. Germline assignment: CDR1 MDHEN and CDR2 SYDVKM.

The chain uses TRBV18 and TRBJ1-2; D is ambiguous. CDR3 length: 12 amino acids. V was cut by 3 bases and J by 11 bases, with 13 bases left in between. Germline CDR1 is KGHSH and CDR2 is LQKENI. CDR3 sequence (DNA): TGTGCCAGCTCACCTGAACCCCTGAGATACACCTTC. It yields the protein CASSPEPLRYTF.